Listed here are 16 T cell receptor beta chains from one sample, sequenced in a study of T cell responses to AZD1222 COVID-19 vaccine. Produced via immunoSEQ multiplex PCR; TCRdb's table is partial and in-frame only. The sample includes 99,000 or so clones, around 86% of them seen just once. The starting material was peripheral blood, obtained 28 days after the second dose of the MenACWY control vaccine. These receptors were taken from an adult who received the MenACWY meningococcal vaccine as a control.

CDR3 nucleotide sequence: TGCGCCAGCATCGCGGGACCGACCGGCGGGGAGCTGTTTTTT. Protein product: CASIAGPTGGELFF. The chain recombines TRBV23-1 with TRBJ2-2; TRBD2 might be the D (6 bases). TRBV23-1 is identified as an open reading frame with a role that is uncertain. V gave up 7 bases and J gave up 7 bases, with 16 bases separating them. The CDR3 has 14 residues.

This chain's CDR3 is CASSYSTSGGADTQYF. CDR3 coding DNA: TGTGCCAGCAGTTACTCGACTAGCGGGGGGGCAGATACGCAGTATTTT. The J gene is TRBJ2-3, the V gene TRBV6-5, with 14 bases matching TRBD2. The CDR3 runs 16 residues. V lost 0 bases to trimming and J lost 4 bases; unmatched junction nucleotides: 0. Looked up from germline, CDR1 is MNHEY and CDR2 is SVGAGI.

The chain couples TRBV4-2 to TRBJ1-2, with 11 nucleotides matching TRBD1. The J segment lost 3 bases and the V segment lost 4 bases, leaving 4 bases of the junction unmatched. The CDR3 spans 15 residues. Germline-derived CDR1 and CDR2 are LGHNA and YNFKEQ. CDR3: CASSREGQGDYGYTF. The DNA of the CDR3 is TGTGCCAGCAGCCGAGAGGGACAGGGGGACTATGGCTACACCTTC.

This sequence joins TRBV6-2 or TRBV6-3 and TRBJ2-4; no firm D call. Germline CDR1 MNHEY, CDR2 SVGEGT. Trimming cost V 0 bases and J 3 bases, with 6 bases left between them. The CDR3 is 14 amino acids. CDR3 amino acids: CASSYSGSKNIQYF. CDR3 DNA sequence: TGTGCCAGCAGTTACTCGGGCAGCAAAAACATTCAGTACTTC.

The rearrangement joins TRBV5-6 to TRBJ2-3; D is perhaps TRBD1 or TRBD2 (6 bases each). V lost 9 bases and J lost 4, with 15 bases in between. This CDR3 has 13 residues. The germline CDR1 and CDR2 sequences are SGHDT and YYEEEE. The CDR3 nucleotides read TGTGCCATCCAGACGAGGGGGGCAGATACGCAGTATTTT. It encodes CAIQTRGADTQYF. The complete variable domain, with remaining parts taken from reference TRBV5-6 and TRBJ2-3, reads DAGVTQSPTHLIKTRGQQVTLRCSPKSGHDTVSWYQQALGQGPQFIFQYYEEEERQRGNFPDRFSGHQFPNYSSELNVNALLLGDSALYLCAIQTRGADTQYFGPGTRLTVL.

CDR3 DNA sequence: TGTGCCAGCAGCGTACCCGGGACTAGCTCCTACAATGAGCAGTTCTTC. This sequence encodes CASSVPGTSSYNEQFF. The V and J genes are TRBV13 and TRBJ2-1; 8 bases align to TRBD2. V lost 5 bases, J lost 0 bases, and 6 bases stayed unmatched. There are 16 residues in the CDR3. CDR1 and CDR2 from the germline V gene are PRHDT and FYEKMQ (reference sequence).

The CDR3 nucleotides are TGTGCCAGCAGCTCCGGGGGCAAAACAGATACGCAGTATTTT. Protein product: CASSSGGKTDTQYF. The V gene is TRBV7-9, the J gene TRBJ2-3; D could derive from TRBD1 or TRBD2 (6 bases each). The CDR3 is 14 amino acids. From germline, CDR1 is SEHNR and CDR2 FQNEAQ (reference sequence). With 4 bases removed from V and 3 bases from J, the gap between germline ends came to 11 bases.

This clone was seen just once. The chain uses TRBV7-9 and TRBJ2-7; a weak D match, TRBD1 (6 bases). Between the trimmed V and J ends, which lost 5 bases and 0 bases, there was a span of 11 bases. Germline-derived CDR1 and CDR2 are SEHNR and FQNEAQ (reference sequence). The CDR3 covers 14 residues. CDR3 nucleotide sequence: TGTGCCAGCAGCAAAGGGGGTAGCTCCTACGAGCAGTACTTC. Translating gives CASSKGGSSYEQYF.

This clone has just one count. This chain joins TRBV18 and TRBJ1-2; no clear D. The CDR3 is 14 amino acids. The germline V gene encodes CDR1 KGHSH and CDR2 LQKENI. Trimming pared 2 bases from V and 0 bases from J, leaving 7 bases between. The CDR3 sequence: CASSPADPNYGYTF. CDR3 coding DNA: TGTGCCAGCTCACCAGCAGACCCTAACTATGGCTACACCTTC.

This chain connects TRBV10-3 to TRBJ1-6; D is unresolved. The V end lost 4 bases, the J end lost 9 bases, and 13 bases lay between the germline ends. The CDR3 is 14 amino acids. CDR1 is ENHRY, CDR2 SYGVKD, per germline. This chain's CDR3 is CAISVSSQFSPLHF. CDR3 nucleotide sequence: TGTGCCATCAGTGTCAGTAGTCAATTTTCACCCCTCCACTTT.

This rearrangement joins TRBV10-3 to TRBJ1-4, with D possibly matching TRBD1 (6 bases). V dropped 3 bases and J dropped 0 bases, with 11 bases sitting between them. This CDR3 is 16 amino acids long. Germline CDR1 and CDR2: ENHRY and SYGVKD. The CDR3 region has the DNA TGTGCCATCAGTGAAGGGGAGGGGGCAACTAATGAAAAACTGTTTTTT. This encodes CAISEGEGATNEKLFF.

The chain is built from TRBV28 and TRBJ1-5; D is possibly TRBD1 (5 bases). The germline V gene encodes CDR1 MDHEN and CDR2 SYDVKM. The V end lost 4 bases, the J end lost 7 bases, and 11 bases lay between the germline ends. The CDR3 contains 13 residues. The CDR3 DNA reads TGTGCCAGCAGTTCCAGGGCCAGGCAGCCCCAGCATTTT. It codes for CASSSRARQPQHF. Filled out from reference TRBV28 and TRBJ1-5, the complete variable domain reads DVKVTQSSRYLVKRTGEKVFLECVQDMDHENMFWYRQDPGLGLRLIYFSYDVKMKEKGDIPEGYSVSREKKERFSLILESASTNQTSMYLCASSSRARQPQHFGDGTRLSIL.

V gene TRBV24-1 combines with J gene TRBJ2-1; no clear D gene. This CDR3 is built from 14 residues. Trimming cost V 4 bases and J 5 bases, with 11 bases left between them. Germline CDR1 reads KGHDR; CDR2 reads SFDVKD. The CDR3 bases are TGTGCCACCAGTGACCCCGGACGGGACAATGAGCAGTTCTTC. Amino acid sequence: CATSDPGRDNEQFF.

The rearrangement uses TRBV20-1 and TRBJ1-2; 9 bases fit TRBD1. Germline assignment: CDR1 DFQATT and CDR2 SNEGSKA (reference sequence). CDR3 length: 14 amino acids. V lost 6 bases and J lost 5; bases outside the gene matches: 10. CDR3 DNA: TGCAGTGCGAGTCCGGGACAGGGTTGGTATGGCTACACCTTC. This translates into CSASPGQGWYGYTF.

The chain employs TRBV5-3 and TRBJ1-5; 7 bases map to TRBD1. TRBV5-3 is annotated as an ORF whose role is uncertain. The CDR3 loop spans 21 amino acids. After removal of 2 bases from V and 0 bases from J, the junction contained 20 bases not matched to a gene. Here the CDR3 DNA reads TGTGCCAGAAGCTTTGGGCCACAACAGGGGCCCGAATCTCATAGCAATCAGCCCCAGCATTTT. Amino acids: CARSFGPQQGPESHSNQPQHF.

V and J are TRBV6-5 and TRBJ1-2, with TRBD1 matching 9 bases. V lost 5 bases, J lost 4 bases, and 5 bases stayed unmatched. Germline V lookup: CDR1 MNHEY, CDR2 SVGAGI. The CDR3 consists of 14 residues. CDR3 nucleotides: TGTGCCAGCAGTCAGAGGACAGGGGCCTATGGCTACACCTTC. Translated, it gives CASSQRTGAYGYTF.